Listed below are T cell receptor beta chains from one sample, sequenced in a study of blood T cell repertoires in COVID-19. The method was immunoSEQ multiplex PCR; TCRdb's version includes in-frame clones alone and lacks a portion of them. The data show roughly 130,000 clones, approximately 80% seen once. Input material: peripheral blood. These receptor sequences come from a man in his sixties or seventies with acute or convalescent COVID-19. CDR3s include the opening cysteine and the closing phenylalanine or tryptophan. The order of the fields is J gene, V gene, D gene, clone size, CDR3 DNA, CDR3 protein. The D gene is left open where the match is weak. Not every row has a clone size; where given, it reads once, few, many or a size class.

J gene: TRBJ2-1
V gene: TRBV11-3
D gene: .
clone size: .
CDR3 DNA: TGTGCCAGCAGCTTAGATGTTAGGGGTGAGCAGTTCTTC
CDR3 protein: CASSLDVRGEQFF

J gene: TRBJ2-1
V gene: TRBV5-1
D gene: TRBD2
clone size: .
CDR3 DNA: TGCGCCAGCCGCCGTGGACTAGCGGGGGGGCGGAATGAGCAGTTCTTC
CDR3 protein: CASRRGLAGGRNEQFF

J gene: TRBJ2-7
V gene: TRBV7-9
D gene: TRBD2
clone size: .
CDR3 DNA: TGTGCCAGCAGCTTGACTAGCGGGGGGCGGTACGAGCAGTACTTC
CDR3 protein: CASSLTSGGRYEQYF

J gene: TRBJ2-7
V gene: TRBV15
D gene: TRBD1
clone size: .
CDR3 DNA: TGTGCCACCAGCATAGACAGGGGCTCCTACGAGCAGTACTTC
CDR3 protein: CATSIDRGSYEQYF

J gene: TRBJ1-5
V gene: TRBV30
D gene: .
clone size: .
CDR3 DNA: TGTGCCTGGACGGCGAAAGGGGATCAGCCCCAGCATTTT
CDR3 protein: CAWTAKGDQPQHF

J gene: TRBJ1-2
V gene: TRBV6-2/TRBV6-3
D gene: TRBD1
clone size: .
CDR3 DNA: TGTGCCAGCAGTTACTCTTGGGCAGGGGGTAACTATGGCTACACCTTC
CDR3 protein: CASSYSWAGGNYGYTF

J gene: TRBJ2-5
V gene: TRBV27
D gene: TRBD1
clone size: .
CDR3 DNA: TGTGCCAGCAGTCCGGGACAGGGTCGGCAGACCCAGTACTTC
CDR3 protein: CASSPGQGRQTQYF

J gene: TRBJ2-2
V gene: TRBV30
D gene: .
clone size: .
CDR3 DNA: TGTGCCTGGAGTGTACTGTTTCCCTCCGGGGAGCTGTTTTTT
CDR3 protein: CAWSVLFPSGELFF

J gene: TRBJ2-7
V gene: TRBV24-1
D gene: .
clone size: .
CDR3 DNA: TGTGCCACCAGTGATTTTGGGAGAGGAGTGTACGAGCAGTACTTC
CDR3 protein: CATSDFGRGVYEQYF

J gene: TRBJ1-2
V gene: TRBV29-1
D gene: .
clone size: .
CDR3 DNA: TGCAGCGTTGGGGAGGGGATGGGCTATGGCTACACCTTC
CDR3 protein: CSVGEGMGYGYTF

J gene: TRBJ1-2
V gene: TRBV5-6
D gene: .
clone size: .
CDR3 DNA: TGTGCCAGCATCGCGGGGGCAAGGTCCTATGGCTACACCTTC
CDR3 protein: CASIAGARSYGYTF

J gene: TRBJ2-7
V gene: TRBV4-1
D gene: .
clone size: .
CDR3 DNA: TGCGCCAGCAGCCAAGTTCAGGGACACTTAGGCACCTACGAGCAGTACTTC
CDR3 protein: CASSQVQGHLGTYEQYF

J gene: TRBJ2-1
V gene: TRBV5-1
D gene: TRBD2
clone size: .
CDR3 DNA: TGCGCCAGCAGCCGGGAGGGTAGCTCCTACAATGAGCAGTTCTTC
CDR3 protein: CASSREGSSYNEQFF

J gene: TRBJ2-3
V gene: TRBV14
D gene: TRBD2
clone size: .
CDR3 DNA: TGTGCCAGCAGCCAAGGGTTAGGAGCTAGCGGCCTCACAGATACGCAGTATTTT
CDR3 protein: CASSQGLGASGLTDTQYF

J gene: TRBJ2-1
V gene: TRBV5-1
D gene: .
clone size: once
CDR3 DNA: TGCGCCAGCAAGTGGGGAGAAGGACATGAGCAGTTCTTC
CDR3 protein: CASKWGEGHEQFF

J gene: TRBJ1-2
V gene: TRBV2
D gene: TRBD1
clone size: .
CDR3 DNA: TGTGCCAGCAGTGCCGACAGGGCTTCCTATGGCTACACCTTC
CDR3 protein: CASSADRASYGYTF

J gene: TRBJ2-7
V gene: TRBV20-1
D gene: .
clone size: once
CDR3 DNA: TGCAGTGCGTGGACAGTCTACGAGCAGTACTTC
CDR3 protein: CSAWTVYEQYF

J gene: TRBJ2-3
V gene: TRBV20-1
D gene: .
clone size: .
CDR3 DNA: TGCAGTGCTAGTTTTGCGGGGAGAAGCACAGATACGCAGTATTTT
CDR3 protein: CSASFAGRSTDTQYF

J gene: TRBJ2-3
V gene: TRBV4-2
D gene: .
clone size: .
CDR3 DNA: TGTGCCAGTACTAGCAGAAGCACAGATACGCAGTATTTT
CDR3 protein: CASTSRSTDTQYF

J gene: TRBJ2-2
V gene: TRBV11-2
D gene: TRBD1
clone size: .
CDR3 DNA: TGTGCCAGCGTTCGACAGGGGGGGACCGGGGAGCTGTTTTTT
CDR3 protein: CASVRQGGTGELFF

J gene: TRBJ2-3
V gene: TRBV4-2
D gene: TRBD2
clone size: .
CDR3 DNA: TGTGCCAGCGGTTCCGTAGCGGGGGGGGTCTCAGATACGCAGTATTTT
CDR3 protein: CASGSVAGGVSDTQYF

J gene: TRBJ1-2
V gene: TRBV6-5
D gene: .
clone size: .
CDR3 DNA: TGTGCCAGCAGTCGGACTTCGAACTATGGCTACACCTTC
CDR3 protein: CASSRTSNYGYTF